These T cell receptor beta chains were read from a single sample in a study of T cells in Graves' hyperthyroidism and ophthalmopathy. TCRdb redid the calling of the multiplex PCR reads with MiXCR, one entry per CDR3 protein. The repertoire includes under 400,000 distinct CDR3 sequences, about 15% of them detected once, and approximately 11% sits in the top ten. The source material was blood. The receptor set was obtained from a woman aged 55-69 years with Graves' hyperthyroidism. Each CDR3 is given with its conserved first and last residue. The D gene is left open where the match is weak. Only some rows state a clone size, as once, few, many or a class for expanded clones.

v_gene: TRBV9; j_gene: TRBJ1-4; abundance: -; d_gene: TRBD1; CDR3nt: TGTGCCAGCAGCGAACGACAGGGGGAGGGAGAAAAACTGTTTTTT; CDR3aa: CASSERQGEGEKLFF
v_gene: TRBV28; j_gene: TRBJ2-1; abundance: many; d_gene: TRBD1; CDR3nt: TGTGCCAGCAGTTTATGGGGACAGGGGAACAATGAGCAGTTCTTC; CDR3aa: CASSLWGQGNNEQFF
v_gene: TRBV6-2/TRBV6-3; j_gene: TRBJ1-4; abundance: once; d_gene: -; CDR3nt: TGTGCCAGCAGTTATGCCGGGACTAATGAAAAACTGTTTTTT; CDR3aa: CASSYAGTNEKLFF
v_gene: TRBV20-1; j_gene: TRBJ1-1; abundance: many; d_gene: TRBD1; CDR3nt: TGCAGTGCTGATTCCCCGGGACAGGCGAACACTGAAGCTTTCTTT; CDR3aa: CSADSPGQANTEAFF
v_gene: TRBV13; j_gene: TRBJ2-3; abundance: many; d_gene: -; CDR3nt: TGTGCCAGCAGCCCCCCCGGCTCCGCAGATACGCAGTATTTT; CDR3aa: CASSPPGSADTQYF
v_gene: TRBV11-3; j_gene: TRBJ2-7; abundance: many; d_gene: TRBD1; CDR3nt: TGTGCCAGCAGCCCACGGACAGGGGCCGCCTACGAGCAGTACTTC; CDR3aa: CASSPRTGAAYEQYF
v_gene: TRBV4-1; j_gene: TRBJ2-7; abundance: few; d_gene: TRBD2; CDR3nt: TGCGCCAGCAGCCAGAACCCCTCTAGCGGGGCCTACGAGCAGTACTTC; CDR3aa: CASSQNPSSGAYEQYF
v_gene: TRBV20-1; j_gene: TRBJ2-6; abundance: -; d_gene: -; CDR3nt: TGCAGTGCTGCCCCGTGGGGGGCGCCTTCTGGGGCCAACGTCCTGACTTTC; CDR3aa: CSAAPWGAPSGANVLTF
v_gene: TRBV12-3/TRBV12-4; j_gene: TRBJ2-2; abundance: many; d_gene: -; CDR3nt: TGTGCCAGCAGTTTCGGCGGAGGCACCGGGGAGCTGTTTTTT; CDR3aa: CASSFGGGTGELFF
v_gene: TRBV11-2; j_gene: TRBJ2-2; abundance: many; d_gene: TRBD2; CDR3nt: TGTGCCAGCAGCTTACTTAGCGGGACGAACACCGGGGAGCTGTTTTTT; CDR3aa: CASSLLSGTNTGELFF
v_gene: TRBV20-1; j_gene: TRBJ2-3; abundance: many; d_gene: -; CDR3nt: TGCAGTGTAAGGGACCAAGGCACAGATACGCAGTATTTT; CDR3aa: CSVRDQGTDTQYF
v_gene: TRBV27; j_gene: TRBJ2-7; abundance: many; d_gene: TRBD2; CDR3nt: TGTGCCAGCAGTTTAGGAGCGGGAGCGGCCTACGAGCAGTACTTC; CDR3aa: CASSLGAGAAYEQYF
v_gene: TRBV9; j_gene: TRBJ1-2; abundance: -; d_gene: -; CDR3nt: TGTGCCAGCAGCCGACTACGGGATGGGAACTATGGCTACACCTTC; CDR3aa: CASSRLRDGNYGYTF
v_gene: TRBV30; j_gene: TRBJ1-5; abundance: many; d_gene: -; CDR3nt: TGTGCCTGGACCCAGGGGTCTTGGCAGCCCCAGCATTTT; CDR3aa: CAWTQGSWQPQHF
v_gene: TRBV7-7; j_gene: TRBJ2-1; abundance: -; d_gene: TRBD2; CDR3nt: TGTGCTAGCAGCTTAGTTCTAGCGGGAGGCGAGCAGTTCTTC; CDR3aa: CASSLVLAGGEQFF
v_gene: TRBV3-1; j_gene: TRBJ2-5; abundance: many; d_gene: -; CDR3nt: TGTGCCAGCAGCCCGCCTCTTAGCCAGGGGCGGGTTGAGACCCAGTACTTC; CDR3aa: CASSPPLSQGRVETQYF
v_gene: TRBV6-1; j_gene: TRBJ2-1; abundance: many; d_gene: TRBD2; CDR3nt: TGTGCCAGCAGCCGCCCAAGACTAGCGGGAGGGGAATTAGCTAACAATGAGCAGTTCTTC; CDR3aa: CASSRPRLAGGELANNEQFF
v_gene: TRBV7-2; j_gene: TRBJ1-1; abundance: -; d_gene: -; CDR3nt: TGTGCCAGCAGCTTAGAGAACGGAATGAACACTGAAGCTTTCTTT; CDR3aa: CASSLENGMNTEAFF
v_gene: TRBV6-7; j_gene: TRBJ2-1; abundance: -; d_gene: -; CDR3nt: TGTGCCAGCAGTTCGGGTGGTCTTCCCGCCTACAATGAGCAGTTCTTC; CDR3aa: CASSSGGLPAYNEQFF
v_gene: TRBV28; j_gene: TRBJ2-7; abundance: many; d_gene: TRBD2; CDR3nt: TGTGCCAGCAGTCTGTGGACTAGCGGACCCTACGAGCAGTACTTC; CDR3aa: CASSLWTSGPYEQYF
v_gene: TRBV6-2/TRBV6-3; j_gene: TRBJ1-5; abundance: -; d_gene: -; CDR3nt: TGTGCCAGCAGTTACCAGGGGCAGCCCCAGCATTTT; CDR3aa: CASSYQGQPQHF
v_gene: TRBV6-1; j_gene: TRBJ1-1; abundance: many; d_gene: -; CDR3nt: TGTGCCAGCAGTGAAGACCCAGGGTACACTGAAGCTTTCTTT; CDR3aa: CASSEDPGYTEAFF
v_gene: TRBV12-3/TRBV12-4; j_gene: TRBJ1-4; abundance: many; d_gene: TRBD1; CDR3nt: TGTGCCAGCAGCCTGACAGGGGGAGGAGAAAAACTGTTTTTT; CDR3aa: CASSLTGGGEKLFF
v_gene: TRBV7-9; j_gene: TRBJ2-7; abundance: -; d_gene: -; CDR3nt: TGTGCCAGCAGCCTCCCCTCCGGGACCATCTCCTACGAGCAGTACTTC; CDR3aa: CASSLPSGTISYEQYF
v_gene: TRBV27; j_gene: TRBJ1-5; abundance: few; d_gene: -; CDR3nt: TGTGCCAGCAAACTAGGGGGGCGAGGTCAGCCCCAGCATTTT; CDR3aa: CASKLGGRGQPQHF
v_gene: TRBV19; j_gene: TRBJ2-2; abundance: many; d_gene: TRBD1; CDR3nt: TGTGCCAGTAGTACACAGGGGACCGGGGAGCTGTTTTTT; CDR3aa: CASSTQGTGELFF
v_gene: TRBV6-5; j_gene: TRBJ2-2; abundance: many; d_gene: -; CDR3nt: TGTGCCAGCAGTTACTCGACGTGGCGGGCGAGGAACACCGGGGAGCTGTTTTTT; CDR3aa: CASSYSTWRARNTGELFF
v_gene: TRBV5-1; j_gene: TRBJ2-7; abundance: many; d_gene: -; CDR3nt: TGCGCCAGCAGCTGGGACACCAGCTCCTACGAGCAGTACTTC; CDR3aa: CASSWDTSSYEQYF
v_gene: TRBV12-5; j_gene: TRBJ1-1; abundance: -; d_gene: -; CDR3nt: TGTGCTAGTGGTCCCGGCGGACTTGCGAACACTGAAGCTTTCTTT; CDR3aa: CASGPGGLANTEAFF
v_gene: TRBV9; j_gene: TRBJ1-3; abundance: many; d_gene: -; CDR3nt: TGTGCCAGCAGCGTAGGGACAGATATCTCTGGAAACACCATATATTTT; CDR3aa: CASSVGTDISGNTIYF
v_gene: TRBV2; j_gene: TRBJ1-2; abundance: many; d_gene: TRBD1; CDR3nt: TGTGCCAGCAGCTACTCGACAGGGCCCTATGGCTACACCTTC; CDR3aa: CASSYSTGPYGYTF
v_gene: TRBV5-6; j_gene: TRBJ1-4; abundance: few; d_gene: TRBD1; CDR3nt: TGTGCCAGCAGCCTTGGGACAGTTGGTAAAAAACTGTTTTTT; CDR3aa: CASSLGTVGKKLFF
v_gene: TRBV2; j_gene: TRBJ2-7; abundance: many; d_gene: TRBD1; CDR3nt: TGTGCCACCGTGACAGGGGGGACCTACGAGCAGTACTTC; CDR3aa: CATVTGGTYEQYF
v_gene: TRBV12-3/TRBV12-4; j_gene: TRBJ2-3; abundance: -; d_gene: TRBD2; CDR3nt: TGTGCCAGCAGAACCCCTTTAGCGGGAGGGCCGGGAGAAGATACGCAGTATTTT; CDR3aa: CASRTPLAGGPGEDTQYF
v_gene: TRBV18; j_gene: TRBJ2-1; abundance: many; d_gene: -; CDR3nt: TGTGCCAGCTCACCACGGACCCGAGGAGACAATGAGCAGTTCTTC; CDR3aa: CASSPRTRGDNEQFF
v_gene: TRBV14; j_gene: TRBJ2-1; abundance: -; d_gene: TRBD2; CDR3nt: TGTGCCAGCAGCAGGATCCCACTAGCGGACTACAGTGAGCAGTTCTTC; CDR3aa: CASSRIPLADYSEQFF
v_gene: TRBV12-3/TRBV12-4; j_gene: TRBJ1-1; abundance: many; d_gene: -; CDR3nt: TGTGCCAGCAGTTTAGGGCAGGGGGCTTTCTTT; CDR3aa: CASSLGQGAFF
v_gene: TRBV30; j_gene: TRBJ1-4; abundance: few; d_gene: -; CDR3nt: TGTGCCTGGAGTGTTAGGGGGAAAAAACTGTTTTTT; CDR3aa: CAWSVRGKKLFF
v_gene: TRBV20-1; j_gene: TRBJ1-6; abundance: -; d_gene: TRBD1; CDR3nt: TGCAGTGCTAGCACACCGGGACAGGAGAATTCACCCCTCCACTTT; CDR3aa: CSASTPGQENSPLHF
v_gene: TRBV4-1; j_gene: TRBJ2-7; abundance: -; d_gene: -; CDR3nt: TGCGCCAGCAGCTACAACGGGGACGAGCAGTACTTC; CDR3aa: CASSYNGDEQYF
v_gene: TRBV20-1; j_gene: TRBJ2-7; abundance: many; d_gene: TRBD2; CDR3nt: TGCAGTGCTAGCCCCGGGACTAGCGGGAAGGTGCGGGGCGAGCAGTACTTC; CDR3aa: CSASPGTSGKVRGEQYF
v_gene: TRBV3-1; j_gene: TRBJ2-7; abundance: many; d_gene: TRBD1; CDR3nt: TGTGCCAGCAGCCAACAACGGACAGGGGGTAATGGGGAGCAGTACTTC; CDR3aa: CASSQQRTGGNGEQYF
v_gene: TRBV5-5; j_gene: TRBJ1-2; abundance: few; d_gene: -; CDR3nt: TGTGCCAGCAGCTTGGTGACAGTTGGCTACACCTTC; CDR3aa: CASSLVTVGYTF
v_gene: TRBV7-9; j_gene: TRBJ2-1; abundance: many; d_gene: -; CDR3nt: TGTGCCAGCAGCTTTGGACTGCCTAATGAGCAGTTCTTC; CDR3aa: CASSFGLPNEQFF
v_gene: TRBV6-5; j_gene: TRBJ1-1; abundance: many; d_gene: -; CDR3nt: TGTGCCAGCAGTTACTCGATGTCCGGGTACGGGGACACTGAAGCTTTCTTT; CDR3aa: CASSYSMSGYGDTEAFF
v_gene: TRBV15; j_gene: TRBJ2-7; abundance: -; d_gene: -; CDR3nt: TGTGCCACCAGCGGAGTGGGGTACGAGCAGTACTTC; CDR3aa: CATSGVGYEQYF
v_gene: TRBV28; j_gene: TRBJ2-2; abundance: many; d_gene: -; CDR3nt: TGTGCCAGCAGTTTATGGACTAACGGGGAGCTGTTTTTT; CDR3aa: CASSLWTNGELFF
v_gene: TRBV7-2; j_gene: TRBJ1-5; abundance: many; d_gene: -; CDR3nt: TGTGCCAGCAGCTTGGGACCGTCGGTAGGTCAGCCCCAGCATTTT; CDR3aa: CASSLGPSVGQPQHF
v_gene: TRBV27; j_gene: TRBJ2-1; abundance: many; d_gene: -; CDR3nt: TGTGCCAGCAGTTTATCGAGTTCCAATGAGCAGTTCTTC; CDR3aa: CASSLSSSNEQFF
v_gene: TRBV14; j_gene: TRBJ2-3; abundance: -; d_gene: TRBD2; CDR3nt: TGTGCCAGCAGCCCCCCTGTAGGGCTAGCGGACCTGCTACCCACAGATACGCAGTATTTT; CDR3aa: CASSPPVGLADLLPTDTQYF
v_gene: TRBV27; j_gene: TRBJ2-3; abundance: many; d_gene: -; CDR3nt: TGTGCCAGCAGTTCAACAGGGAGCGGCACAGATACGCAGTATTTT; CDR3aa: CASSSTGSGTDTQYF